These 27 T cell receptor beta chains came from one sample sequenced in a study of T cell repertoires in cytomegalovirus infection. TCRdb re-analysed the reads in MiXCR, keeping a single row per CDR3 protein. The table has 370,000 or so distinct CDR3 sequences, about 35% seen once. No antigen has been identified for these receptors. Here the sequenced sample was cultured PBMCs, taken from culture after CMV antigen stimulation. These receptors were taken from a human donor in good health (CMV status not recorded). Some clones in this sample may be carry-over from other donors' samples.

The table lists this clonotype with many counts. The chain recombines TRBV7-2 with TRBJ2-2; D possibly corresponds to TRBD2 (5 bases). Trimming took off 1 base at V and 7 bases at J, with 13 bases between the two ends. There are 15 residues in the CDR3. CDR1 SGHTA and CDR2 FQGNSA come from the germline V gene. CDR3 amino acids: CASSLDRFGGGELFF. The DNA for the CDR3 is TGTGCCAGCAGCTTAGATAGGTTTGGAGGCGGGGAGCTGTTTTTT.

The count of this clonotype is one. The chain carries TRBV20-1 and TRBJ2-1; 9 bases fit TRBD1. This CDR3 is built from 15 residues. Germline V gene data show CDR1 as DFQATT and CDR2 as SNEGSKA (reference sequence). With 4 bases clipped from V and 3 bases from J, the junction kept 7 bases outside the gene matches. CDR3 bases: TGCAGTGCTACCAGACCGGGACAGGGCTACAATGAGCAGTTCTTC. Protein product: CSATRPGQGYNEQFF.

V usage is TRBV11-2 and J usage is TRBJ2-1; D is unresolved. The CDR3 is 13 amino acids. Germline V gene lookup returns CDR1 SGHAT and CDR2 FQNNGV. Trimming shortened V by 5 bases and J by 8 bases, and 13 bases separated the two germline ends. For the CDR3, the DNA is TGTGCCAGCAGCAGCAGACTTGGGGATGAGCAGTTCTTC. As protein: CASSSRLGDEQFF.

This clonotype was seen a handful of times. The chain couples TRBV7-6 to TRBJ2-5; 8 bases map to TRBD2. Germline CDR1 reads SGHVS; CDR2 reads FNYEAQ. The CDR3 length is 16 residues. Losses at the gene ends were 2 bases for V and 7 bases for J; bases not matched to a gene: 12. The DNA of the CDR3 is TGTGCCAGCAGCTTACGGGAGGGCGGACCGCCGGTGACCCAGTACTTC. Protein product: CASSLREGGPPVTQYF.

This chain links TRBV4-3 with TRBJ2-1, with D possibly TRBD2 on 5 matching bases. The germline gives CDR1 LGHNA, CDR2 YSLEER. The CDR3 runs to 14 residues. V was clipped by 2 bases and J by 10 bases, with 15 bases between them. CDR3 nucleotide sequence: TGCGCCAGCAGCCAATTCCCTAGCTTCAAAGAGCAGTTCTTC. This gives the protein CASSQFPSFKEQFF.

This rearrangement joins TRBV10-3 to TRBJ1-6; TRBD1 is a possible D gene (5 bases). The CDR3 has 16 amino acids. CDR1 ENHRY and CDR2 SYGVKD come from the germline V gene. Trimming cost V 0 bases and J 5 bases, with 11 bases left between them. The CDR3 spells CAISESPAGDNSPLHF. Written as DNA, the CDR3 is TGTGCCATCAGTGAGTCTCCGGCGGGGGATAATTCACCCCTCCACTTT.

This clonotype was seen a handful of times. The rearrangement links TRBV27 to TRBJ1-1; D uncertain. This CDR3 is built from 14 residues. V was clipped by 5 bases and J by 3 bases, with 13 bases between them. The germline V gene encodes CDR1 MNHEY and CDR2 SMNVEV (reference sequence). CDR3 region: CASSTRTPYTEAFF. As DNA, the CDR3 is TGTGCCAGCAGTACCAGGACCCCTTACACTGAAGCTTTCTTT.

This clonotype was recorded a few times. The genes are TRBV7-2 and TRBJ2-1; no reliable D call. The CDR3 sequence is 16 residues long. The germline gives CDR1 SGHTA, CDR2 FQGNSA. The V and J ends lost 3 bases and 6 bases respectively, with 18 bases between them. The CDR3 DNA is TGTGCCAGCAGCTTCGCTGTAGAGAGCCCTGTCAATGAGCAGTTCTTC. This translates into CASSFAVESPVNEQFF. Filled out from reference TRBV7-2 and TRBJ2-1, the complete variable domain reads GAGVSQSPSNKVTEKGKDVELRCDPISGHTALYWYRQSLGQGLEFLIYFQGNSAPDKSGLPSDRFSAERTGGSVSTLTIQRTQQEDSAVYLCASSFAVESPVNEQFFGPGTRLTVL.

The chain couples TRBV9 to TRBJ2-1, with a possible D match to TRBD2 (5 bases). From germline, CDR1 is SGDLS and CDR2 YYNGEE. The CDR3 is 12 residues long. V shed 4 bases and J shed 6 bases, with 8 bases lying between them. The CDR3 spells CASSPGFNEQFF. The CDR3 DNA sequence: TGTGCCAGCAGCCCGGGGTTCAATGAGCAGTTCTTC.

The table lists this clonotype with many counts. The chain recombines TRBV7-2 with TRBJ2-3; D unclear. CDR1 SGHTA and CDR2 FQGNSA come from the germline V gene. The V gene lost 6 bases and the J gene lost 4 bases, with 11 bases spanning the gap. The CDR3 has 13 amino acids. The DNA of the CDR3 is TGTGCCAGCAGGGCCTATTACGCAGATACGCAGTATTTT. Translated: CASRAYYADTQYF. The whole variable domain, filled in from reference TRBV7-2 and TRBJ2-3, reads GAGVSQSPSNKVTEKGKDVELRCDPISGHTALYWYRQSLGQGLEFLIYFQGNSAPDKSGLPSDRFSAERTGGSVSTLTIQRTQQEDSAVYLCASRAYYADTQYFGPGTRLTVL.

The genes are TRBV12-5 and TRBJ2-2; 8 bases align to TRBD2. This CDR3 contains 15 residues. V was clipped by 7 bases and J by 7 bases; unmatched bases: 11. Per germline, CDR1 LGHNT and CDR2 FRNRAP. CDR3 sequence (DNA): TGTGCTAGTGCCCTCGGACTAGCTGTAGGCGGGGAGCTGTTTTTT. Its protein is CASALGLAVGGELFF.

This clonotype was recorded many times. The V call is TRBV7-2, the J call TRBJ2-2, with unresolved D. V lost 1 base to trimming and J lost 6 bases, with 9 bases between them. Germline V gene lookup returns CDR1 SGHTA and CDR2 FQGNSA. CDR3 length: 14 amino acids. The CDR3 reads CASSLGRDPGELFF. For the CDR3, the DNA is TGTGCCAGCAGCTTAGGTCGTGATCCCGGGGAGCTGTTTTTT.

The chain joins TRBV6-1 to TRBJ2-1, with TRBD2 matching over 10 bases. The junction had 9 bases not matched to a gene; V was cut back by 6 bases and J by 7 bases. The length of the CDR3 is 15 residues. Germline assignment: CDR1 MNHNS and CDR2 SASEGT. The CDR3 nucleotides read TGTGCCAGCAGGCCACTAGCGGGAAGAGAAAATGAGCAGTTCTTC. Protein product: CASRPLAGRENEQFF.

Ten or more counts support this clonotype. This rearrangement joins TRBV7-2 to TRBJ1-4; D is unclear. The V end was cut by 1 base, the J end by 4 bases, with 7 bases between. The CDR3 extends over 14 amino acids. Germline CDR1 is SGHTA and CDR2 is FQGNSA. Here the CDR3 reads CASSLGYSNEKLFF. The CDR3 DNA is TGTGCCAGCAGCTTAGGTTACAGTAATGAAAAACTGTTTTTT.

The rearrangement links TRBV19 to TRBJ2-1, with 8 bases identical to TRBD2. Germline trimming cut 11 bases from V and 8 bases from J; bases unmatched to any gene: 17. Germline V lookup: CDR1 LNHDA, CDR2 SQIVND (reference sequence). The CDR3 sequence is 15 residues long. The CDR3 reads CAGTTTGTRWDEQFF. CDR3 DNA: TGTGCCGGTACCACCACCGGGACTAGATGGGATGAGCAGTTCTTC.

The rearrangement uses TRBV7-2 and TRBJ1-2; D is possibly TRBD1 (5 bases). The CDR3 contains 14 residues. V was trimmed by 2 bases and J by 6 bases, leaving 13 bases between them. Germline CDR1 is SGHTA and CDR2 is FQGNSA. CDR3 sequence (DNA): TGTGCCAGCAGCTTAAATCTCCAGGGACATGGCTACACCTTC. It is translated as CASSLNLQGHGYTF.

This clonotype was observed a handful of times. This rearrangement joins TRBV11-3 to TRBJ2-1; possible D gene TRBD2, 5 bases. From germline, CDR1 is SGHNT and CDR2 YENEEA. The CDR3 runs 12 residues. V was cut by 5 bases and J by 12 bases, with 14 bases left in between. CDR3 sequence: CASSLAGGGQFF. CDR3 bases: TGTGCCAGCAGCCTAGCTGGCGGTGGGCAGTTCTTC. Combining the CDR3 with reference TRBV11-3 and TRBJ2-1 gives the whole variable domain EAGVVQSPRYKIIEKKQPVAFWCNPISGHNTLYWYLQNLGQGPELLIRYENEEAVDDSQLPKDRFSAERLKGVDSTLKIQPAELGDSAVYLCASSLAGGGQFFGPGTRLTVL.

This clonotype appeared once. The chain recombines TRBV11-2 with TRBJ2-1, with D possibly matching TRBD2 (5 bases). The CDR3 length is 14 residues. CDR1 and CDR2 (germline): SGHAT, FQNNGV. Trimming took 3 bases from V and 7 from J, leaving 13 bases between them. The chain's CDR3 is CASSFRRFRNEQFF. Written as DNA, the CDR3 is TGTGCCAGCAGCTTCAGGAGGTTTCGGAATGAGCAGTTCTTC.

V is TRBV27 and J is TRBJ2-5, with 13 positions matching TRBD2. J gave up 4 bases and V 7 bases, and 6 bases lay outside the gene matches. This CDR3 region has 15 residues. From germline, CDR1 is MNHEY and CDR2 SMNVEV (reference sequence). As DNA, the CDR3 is TGTGCCAGCAAGCCGGGACTAGCGGGATCAGAGACCCAGTACTTC. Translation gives CASKPGLAGSETQYF.

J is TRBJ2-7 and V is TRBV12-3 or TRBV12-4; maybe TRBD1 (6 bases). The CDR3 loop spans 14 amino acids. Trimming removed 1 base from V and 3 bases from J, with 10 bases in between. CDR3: CASSLGGTIYEQYF. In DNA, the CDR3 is TGTGCCAGCAGTTTAGGAGGGACAATCTACGAGCAGTACTTC.

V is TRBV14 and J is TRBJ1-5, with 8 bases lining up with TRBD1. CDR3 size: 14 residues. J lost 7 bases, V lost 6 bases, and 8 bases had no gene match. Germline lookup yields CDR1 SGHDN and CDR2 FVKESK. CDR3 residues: CASRPDRGGQPQHF. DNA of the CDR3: TGTGCCAGCAGACCTGACAGGGGTGGACAGCCCCAGCATTTT.

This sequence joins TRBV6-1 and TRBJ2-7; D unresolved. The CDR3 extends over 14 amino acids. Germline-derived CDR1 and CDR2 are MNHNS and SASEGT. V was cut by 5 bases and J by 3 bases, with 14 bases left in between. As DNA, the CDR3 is TGTGCCAGCAGTCAGGATTTTACCCTCTACGAGCAGTACTTC. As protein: CASSQDFTLYEQYF.

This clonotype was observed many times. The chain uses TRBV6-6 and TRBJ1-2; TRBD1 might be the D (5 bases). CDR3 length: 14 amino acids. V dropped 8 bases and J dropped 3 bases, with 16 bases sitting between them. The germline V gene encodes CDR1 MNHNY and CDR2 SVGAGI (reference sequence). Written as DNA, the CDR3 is TGTGCCAGCGTTGAGAAGGGGCCCCACTATGGCTACACCTTC. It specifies CASVEKGPHYGYTF.

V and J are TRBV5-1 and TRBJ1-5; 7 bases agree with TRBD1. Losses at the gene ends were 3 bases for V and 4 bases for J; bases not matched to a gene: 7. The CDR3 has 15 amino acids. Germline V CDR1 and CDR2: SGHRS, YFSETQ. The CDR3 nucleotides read TGCGCCAGCAGCTCGGGGGACAGCGGGAATCAGCCCCAGCATTTT. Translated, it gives CASSSGDSGNQPQHF.

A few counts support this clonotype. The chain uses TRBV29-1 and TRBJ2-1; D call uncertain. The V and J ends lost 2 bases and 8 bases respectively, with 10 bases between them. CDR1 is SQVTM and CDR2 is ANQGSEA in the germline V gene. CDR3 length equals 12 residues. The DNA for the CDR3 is TGCAGCGTTGAAAAAGGCGCCTATGAGCAGTTCTTC. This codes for CSVEKGAYEQFF.

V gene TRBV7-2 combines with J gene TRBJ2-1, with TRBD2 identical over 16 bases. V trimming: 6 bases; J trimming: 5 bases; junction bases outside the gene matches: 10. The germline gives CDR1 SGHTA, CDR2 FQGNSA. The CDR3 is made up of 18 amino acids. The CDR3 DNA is TGTGCCAGCAGAGTCCCGGGACTAGCGGGAGGGCCTCACAATGAGCAGTTCTTC. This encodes CASRVPGLAGGPHNEQFF.

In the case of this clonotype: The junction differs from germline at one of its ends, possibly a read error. The CDR3 sequence is CASSLAVDSPDIF. Here the CDR3 DNA reads TGTGCCAGCAGCTTAGCAGTAGACAGCCCCGATATCTTT. The rearrangement uses TRBV7-2 and TRBJ1-1; a possible D gene is TRBD1 (5 bases). The length of the CDR3 is 13 residues. In germline, CDR1 is SGHTA, CDR2 FQGNSA.